Shown below are 6 T cell receptor beta chains from a single sample sequenced in a study of cytomegalovirus exposure and HLA in healthy donors. The study ran its PCR with 60 Vbeta and 13 Jbeta primers. Clones were sequenced by immunoSEQ multiplex PCR, and TCRdb holds only the in-frame ones, with some missing. The sample's table shows 55,000 to 85,000 clones. Sequencing was performed on PBMCs. The receptors stem from a female donor in good health and CMV-seropositive.

The chain uses TRBV7-6 and TRBJ2-5; D possibly corresponds to TRBD2 (5 bases). V was pared by 4 bases and J by 1 base, with 10 bases between. CDR1 is SGHVS and CDR2 is FNYEAQ in the germline V gene. The CDR3 covers 14 residues. CDR3 nucleotides: TGTGCCAGCAGCTACACTAGATTCCAAGAGACCCAGTACTTC. This sequence encodes CASSYTRFQETQYF.

The chain employs TRBV25-1 and TRBJ2-7; maybe TRBD1 (6 bases). The CDR3 totals 13 residues. Trimming shortened V by 9 bases and J by 2 bases, and 14 bases separated the two germline ends. The germline V gene encodes CDR1 MGHDK and CDR2 SYGVNS. The DNA of the CDR3 is TGTGCCAGGTTACAGGGTCGGGCCTACGAGCAGTACTTC. Translating it yields CARLQGRAYEQYF.

The rearrangement joins TRBV5-6 to TRBJ2-1; tentatively, D is TRBD1 (6 bases). The CDR3 totals 19 residues. V shed 4 bases and J shed 3 bases, with 26 bases lying between them. Germline values: CDR1 SGHDT, CDR2 YYEEEE. CDR3 in DNA: TGTGCCAGCAGCAGCGACAGGTCCGAAGGGTGGTATGGCTACAATGAGCAGTTCTTC. It translates to CASSSDRSEGWYGYNEQFF.

V and J are TRBV7-6 and TRBJ2-5; 12 bases agree with TRBD2. CDR1 is SGHVS, CDR2 FNYEAQ, per germline. The CDR3 is 15 residues long. J gave up 2 bases and V 6 bases, and 4 bases lay outside the gene matches. The CDR3 DNA reads TGTGCCAGCAGTCGACTAGCGGGAGCGCAAGAGACCCAGTACTTC. Translation gives CASSRLAGAQETQYF. Supplemented by reference TRBV7-6 and TRBJ2-5, the full variable domain reads GAGVSQSPRYKVTKRGQDVALRCDPISGHVSLYWYRQALGQGPEFLTYFNYEAQQDKSGLPNDRFSAERPEGSISTLTIQRTEQRDSAMYRCASSRLAGAQETQYFGPGTRLLVL.

The J gene is TRBJ2-7, the V gene TRBV18; 7 bases map to TRBD1. Germline CDR1 KGHSH, CDR2 LQKENI. Trimming took 3 bases from V and 4 from J; bases not matched to a gene: 6. The CDR3 totals 14 residues. CDR3 protein: CASSPGQHQYEQYF. CDR3 bases: TGTGCCAGCTCACCGGGACAGCACCAGTACGAGCAGTACTTC.

This chain links TRBV19 with TRBJ2-3; 8 bases are shared with TRBD2. Germline loops: CDR1 LNHDA, CDR2 SQIVND (reference sequence). The CDR3 extends over 16 amino acids. V lost 4 bases to trimming and J lost 1 base; unmatched junction nucleotides: 7. CDR3: CASSTRGGWRTDTQYF. The CDR3, as DNA: TGTGCCAGTAGTACCCGGGGGGGGTGGCGCACAGATACGCAGTATTTT.